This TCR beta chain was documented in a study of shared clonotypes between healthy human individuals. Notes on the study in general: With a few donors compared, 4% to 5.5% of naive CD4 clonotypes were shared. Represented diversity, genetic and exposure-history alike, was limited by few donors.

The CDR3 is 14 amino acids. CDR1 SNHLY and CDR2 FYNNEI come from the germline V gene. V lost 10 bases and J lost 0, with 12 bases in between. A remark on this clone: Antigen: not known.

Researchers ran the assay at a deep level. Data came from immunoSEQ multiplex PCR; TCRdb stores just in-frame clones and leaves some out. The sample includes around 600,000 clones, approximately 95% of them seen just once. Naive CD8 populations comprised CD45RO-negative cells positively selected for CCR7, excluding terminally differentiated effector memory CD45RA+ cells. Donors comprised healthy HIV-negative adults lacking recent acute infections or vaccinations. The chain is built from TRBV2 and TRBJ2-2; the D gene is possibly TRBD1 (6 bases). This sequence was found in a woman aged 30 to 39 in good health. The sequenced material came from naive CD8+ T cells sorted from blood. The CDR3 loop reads CATAGTTNTGELFF. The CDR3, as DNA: TGTGCCACCGCCGGGACAACGAACACCGGGGAGCTGTTTTTT.